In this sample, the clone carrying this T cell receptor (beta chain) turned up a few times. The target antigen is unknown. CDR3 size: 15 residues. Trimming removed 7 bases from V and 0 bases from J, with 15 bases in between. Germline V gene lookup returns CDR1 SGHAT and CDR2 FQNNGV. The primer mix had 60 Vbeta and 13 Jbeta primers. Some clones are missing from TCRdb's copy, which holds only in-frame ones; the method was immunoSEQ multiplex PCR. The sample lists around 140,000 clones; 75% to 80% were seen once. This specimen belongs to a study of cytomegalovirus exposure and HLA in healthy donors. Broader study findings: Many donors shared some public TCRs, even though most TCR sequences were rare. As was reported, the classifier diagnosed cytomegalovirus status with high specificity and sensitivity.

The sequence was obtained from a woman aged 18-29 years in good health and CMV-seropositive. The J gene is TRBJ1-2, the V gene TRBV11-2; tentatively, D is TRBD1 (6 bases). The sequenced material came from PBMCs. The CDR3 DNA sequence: TGTGCCAGCACCCTGGGGGGGCTAGCTAACTATGGCTACACCTTC. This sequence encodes CASTLGGLANYGYTF.